Below, 8 T cell receptor beta chains from the same sample are listed, as sequenced in a study of blood T cell repertoires in COVID-19. Some clones are missing from TCRdb's copy, which holds only in-frame ones; the method was immunoSEQ multiplex PCR. Among roughly 150,000 clones listed, about 80% were seen once. Sequencing was carried out using peripheral blood. All receptors come from a man aged 60 to 69 with acute or convalescent COVID-19.

The chain recombines TRBV6-2 or TRBV6-3 with TRBJ2-5; TRBD2 agrees at 14 bases. The CDR3 loop spans 16 amino acids. V gave up 6 bases and J gave up 1 base; unmatched junction bases: 4. The germline gives CDR1 MNHEY, CDR2 SVGEGT. As DNA, the CDR3 is TGTGCCAGCAGCCACGGACTAGCGGGAGGCCAAGAGACCCAGTACTTC. It translates to CASSHGLAGGQETQYF.

The chain uses TRBV4-1 and TRBJ1-6; 8 bases match TRBD1. CDR1 and CDR2 from the germline V gene are MGHRA and YSYEKL. Trimming at V came to 3 bases and at J to 6 bases, leaving 4 bases not matched to a gene. The CDR3 has 15 residues. The CDR3 DNA sequence: TGCGCCAGCAGCCAGGACAGGGTCGGTAATTCACCCCTCCACTTT. Translating gives CASSQDRVGNSPLHF.

V is TRBV12-3 or TRBV12-4 and J is TRBJ2-2; D not resolved. The CDR3 is 13 amino acids. The V end lost 4 bases, the J end lost 4 bases, and 7 bases lay between the germline ends. This chain's CDR3 is CASSYGSTGELFF. CDR3 in DNA: TGTGCCAGCAGTTATGGCAGCACCGGGGAGCTGTTTTTT.

The chain recombines TRBV27 with TRBJ2-2; 12 bases agree with TRBD2. The ends lost 4 bases at V and 8 bases at J; junction bases unmatched: 5. This CDR3 region has 15 residues. Germline CDR1 reads MNHEY; CDR2 reads SMNVEV (reference sequence). The CDR3 here is CASSSLAGGRGELFF. DNA for the CDR3: TGTGCCAGCAGTTCACTAGCGGGGGGCCGAGGGGAGCTGTTTTTT.

This clone occurred a few times. The CDR3 protein is CASSLSGTSGEQFF. CDR3 sequence (DNA): TGTGCCAGCAGCCTATCGGGGACTAGCGGCGAGCAGTTCTTC. The chain has TRBV7-3 and TRBJ2-1, with 11 bases that match TRBD2. The CDR3 runs 14 residues. From germline, CDR1 is SGHTA and CDR2 FQGTGA. V lost 5 bases and J lost 10; bases outside the gene matches: 7.

The chain carries TRBV24-1 and TRBJ2-1, with 13 bases that match TRBD2. Germline lookup yields CDR1 KGHDR and CDR2 SFDVKD. V trimming: 9 bases; J trimming: 7 bases; junction bases outside the gene matches: 8. The CDR3 covers 15 residues. DNA of the CDR3: TGTGCCACCTCCCTAGGGACTAGCGGGAAGAATGAGCAGTTCTTC. Protein: CATSLGTSGKNEQFF.

CDR3 region: CASSRERASNTEAFF. In nucleotides, the CDR3 is TGCGCCAGCAGCCGAGAGAGAGCGTCGAACACTGAAGCTTTCTTT. V and J are TRBV4-3 and TRBJ1-1; D remains ambiguous. This CDR3 region has 15 residues. V was cut by 4 bases and J by 1 base, with 13 bases left in between. Germline loops: CDR1 LGHNA, CDR2 YSLEER.

The V and J genes are TRBV21-1 and TRBJ2-7; the tabulated D call, TRBD2, remains unverified against the DNA. TRBV21-1 has pseudogene status. The length of the CDR3 is 13 residues. The CDR3 DNA follows: TGTGCCAGCGGACTAGCGGACTTCTACGAGCAGTACTTC. Its translation is CASGLADFYEQYF.